This T cell receptor beta chain was sequenced for a study of blood T cell repertoires in COVID-19 (TCRdb year 2020). At the level of the whole study: The collaborator samples originated in the United States, Italy and Spain and spanned the acute and convalescent phases of COVID-19. The material from the prospective study consisted of cDNA or gDNA derived from T cells, B-cell-depleted T cells, or PBMCs. Deeply sampled blood TCRbeta repertoires from subjects exposed to, actively infected with, or recovered from COVID-19 were included in the dataset. The repertoires were made available in a free public database intended to serve as a resource for research on the immune response to SARS-CoV-2. Samples were obtained from the ongoing ImmuneRACE study (first 160 participants) and from 1,254 subjects provided by 6 global collaborators. Nearly every sample came with metadata listing a de-identified subject ID, COVID-19 status, age in years and sex. HLA class I and class II types, where available, came from metadata supplied by the sample provider rather than from assay-based typing.

Trimming leaves V shorter by 5 bases and J shorter by 5 bases, with the junction holding 8 bases beyond the gene matches. From a lookup of the germline V gene, CDR1 and CDR2 are SNHLY and FYNNEI. The CDR3 covers 14 residues, taking in both the cysteine and the phenylalanine. Only the CDR3 DNA is retained, 42 bases long and in frame from the first base. Broader findings and caveats from the paper: The amount of clinical and demographic metadata varied by source and participant and was provided uncurated.

TCRbeta CDR3 regions were amplified from genomic DNA using the immunoSEQ Assay, a bias-controlled multiplex PCR. The authors' pipeline ran thus. The number of nucleated cells in each sample was estimated by amplification of reference gene primers within the assay. Sequence reads were collapsed and filtered to measure the absolute abundance of every unique TCRbeta CDR3 rearrangement. For each sample, productive Simpson clonality was calculated as the square root of Simpson's diversity index over productive rearrangements. This is the immuneACCESS table as TCRdb keeps it, with only in-frame sequences that have V and J called. A part of the clones is gone; compared with another copy, unresolved V genes explain less than half, and the rest is unexplained. V and J calls and clone size are those listed in that table; D and trimming were worked out from the DNA. The sample contains approximately 200,000 clones, roughly four fifths of them found a single time. Jointly, the top ten make up 12% of the sample.

Collaborating institutions collected whole blood in K2EDTA tubes following their own protocols. For TCRbeta analysis, collaborators shipped samples in one of three forms: frozen whole blood, isolated PBMCs, or DNA extracted from either of those sample types. A word on this clone: Its target antigen remains unknown. Nothing much larger sits one base from this clone, and base qualities are not available.

Sequenced material: peripheral blood. The chain uses TRBV2 and TRBJ1-1; TRBD1 lines up with 7 middle nucleotides. The TCR was taken from a woman aged 45-65 years with acute or convalescent COVID-19. The DNA sequence reads TGTGCCAGCAGTTATACAGGGGTATGGACTGAAGCTTTCTTT. This yields the protein CASSYTGVWTEAFF.